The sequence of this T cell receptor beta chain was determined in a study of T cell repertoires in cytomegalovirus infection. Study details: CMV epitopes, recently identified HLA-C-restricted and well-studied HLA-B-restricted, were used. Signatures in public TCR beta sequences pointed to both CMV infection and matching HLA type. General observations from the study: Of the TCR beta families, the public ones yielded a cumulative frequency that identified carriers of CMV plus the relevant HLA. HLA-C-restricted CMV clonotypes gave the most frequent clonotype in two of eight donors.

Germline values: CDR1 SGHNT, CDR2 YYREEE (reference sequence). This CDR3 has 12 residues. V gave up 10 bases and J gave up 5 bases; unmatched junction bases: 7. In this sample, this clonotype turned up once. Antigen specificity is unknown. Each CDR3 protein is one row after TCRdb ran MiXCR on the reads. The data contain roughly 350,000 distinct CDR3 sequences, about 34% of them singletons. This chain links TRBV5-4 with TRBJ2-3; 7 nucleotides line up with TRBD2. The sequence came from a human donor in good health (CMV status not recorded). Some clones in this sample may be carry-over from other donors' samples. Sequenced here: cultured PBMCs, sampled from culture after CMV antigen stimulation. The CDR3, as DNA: TGTGCCGGGGAGGGATCGCAAGATACGCAGTATTTT. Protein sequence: CAGEGSQDTQYF.